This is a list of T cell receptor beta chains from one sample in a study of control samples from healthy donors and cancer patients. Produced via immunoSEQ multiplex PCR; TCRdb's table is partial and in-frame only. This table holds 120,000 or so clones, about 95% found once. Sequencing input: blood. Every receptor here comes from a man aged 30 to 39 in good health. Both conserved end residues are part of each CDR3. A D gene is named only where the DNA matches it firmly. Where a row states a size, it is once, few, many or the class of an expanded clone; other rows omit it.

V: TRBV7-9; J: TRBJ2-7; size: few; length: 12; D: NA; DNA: TGTGCCAGCAGCTTTGCTGGAAACGAGCAGTACTTC; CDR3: CASSFAGNEQYF
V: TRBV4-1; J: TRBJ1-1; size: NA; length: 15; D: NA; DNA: TGCGCCAGCAGCCAGGAGACAGTCATGAACACTGAAGCTTTCTTT; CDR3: CASSQETVMNTEAFF
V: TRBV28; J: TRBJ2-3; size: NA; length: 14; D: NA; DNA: TGTGCCAGCACCCCTTATCCGGGTACAGATACGCAGTATTTT; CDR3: CASTPYPGTDTQYF
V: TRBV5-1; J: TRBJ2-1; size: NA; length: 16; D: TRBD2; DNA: TGCGCCAGCAGCCCCGGGGGGGCCGGGTTCTACAATGAGCAGTTCTTC; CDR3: CASSPGGAGFYNEQFF
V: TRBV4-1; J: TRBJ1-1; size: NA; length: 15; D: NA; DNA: TGCGCCAGCAGCCAAGAGAGGCAGGGAGGAAGGAAAGCTTTCTTT; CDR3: CASSQERQGGRKAFF
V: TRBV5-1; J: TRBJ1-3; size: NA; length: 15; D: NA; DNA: TGCGCCAGCAGCGTTGGACACAATTCTGGAAACACCATATATTTT; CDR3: CASSVGHNSGNTIYF
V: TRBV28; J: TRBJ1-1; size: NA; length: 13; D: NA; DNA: TGTGCCAGCAGTATGCGGGGCAGAGGTGAAGCTTTCTTT; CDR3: CASSMRGRGEAFF
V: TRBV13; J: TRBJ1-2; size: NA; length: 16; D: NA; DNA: TGTGCCAGCAGCCCTAGTGTCGGGATTTTGGGCGGTGGCTACACCTTC; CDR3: CASSPSVGILGGGYTF
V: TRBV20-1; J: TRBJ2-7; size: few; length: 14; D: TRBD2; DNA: TGCAGTGCTAGTCGGCCTAGCGGGGCCTACGAGCAGTACTTC; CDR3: CSASRPSGAYEQYF
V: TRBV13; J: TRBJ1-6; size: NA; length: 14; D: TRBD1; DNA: TGTGCCAGCAGCCTAGGGACAGGCAATTCACCCCTCCACTTT; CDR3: CASSLGTGNSPLHF
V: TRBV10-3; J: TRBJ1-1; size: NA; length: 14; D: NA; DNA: TGTGCCATCAGGGGAACGGGTATGAACACTGAAGCTTTCTTT; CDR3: CAIRGTGMNTEAFF
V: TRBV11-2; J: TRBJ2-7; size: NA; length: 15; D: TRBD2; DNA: TGTGCCAGCAGCCCGACGAGTAGCGGGGGGACCAGGCAGTACTTC; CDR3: CASSPTSSGGTRQYF
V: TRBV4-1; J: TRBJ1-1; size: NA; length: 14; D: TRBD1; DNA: TGCGCCAGCAGCCAACGAGACAGGGAGACTGAAGCTTTCTTT; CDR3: CASSQRDRETEAFF
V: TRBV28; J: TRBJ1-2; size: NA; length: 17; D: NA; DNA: TGTGCCAGCAGTGCCGGGGCCGGAGTTGGATTTAACTATGGCTACACCTTC; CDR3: CASSAGAGVGFNYGYTF
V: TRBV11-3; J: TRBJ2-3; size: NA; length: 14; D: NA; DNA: TGTGCCAGCAGCTTAGGGCCGAACACAGATACGCAGTATTTT; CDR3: CASSLGPNTDTQYF
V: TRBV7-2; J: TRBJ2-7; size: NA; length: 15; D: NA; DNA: TGTGCCAGCAGCATAAGACACGATCCCTCCTACGAGCAGTACTTC; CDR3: CASSIRHDPSYEQYF
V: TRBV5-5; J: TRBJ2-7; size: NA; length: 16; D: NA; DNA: TGTGCCAGCAGCTTCCTTTTTTCTCCGAGCTCCTACGAGCAGTACTTC; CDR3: CASSFLFSPSSYEQYF
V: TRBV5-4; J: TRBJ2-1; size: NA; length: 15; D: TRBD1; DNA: TGTGCCAGCAGCGGGGGACAGGGGAACTACAATGAGCAGTTCTTC; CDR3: CASSGGQGNYNEQFF
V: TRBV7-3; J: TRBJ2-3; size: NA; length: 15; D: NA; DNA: TGTGCCAGCAGCCTCGGATTGGGTGTGTTTGATACGCAGTATTTT; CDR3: CASSLGLGVFDTQYF
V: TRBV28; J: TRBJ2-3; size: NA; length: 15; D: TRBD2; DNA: TGTGCCAGCAGTGGGACTAGCGGGGGCACAGATACGCAGTATTTT; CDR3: CASSGTSGGTDTQYF
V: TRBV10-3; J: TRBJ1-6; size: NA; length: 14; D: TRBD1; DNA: TGTGCCATCAGTGGGGACAGGGTTAACTCACCCCTCCACTTT; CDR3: CAISGDRVNSPLHF
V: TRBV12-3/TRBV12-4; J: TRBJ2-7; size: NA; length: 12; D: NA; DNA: TGTGCCAGCAGTTTCGTACTCTACGAGCAGTACTTC; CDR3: CASSFVLYEQYF
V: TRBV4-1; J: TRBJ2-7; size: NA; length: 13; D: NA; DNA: TGCGCCAGCGACGGGACGGAAACTAACGAGCAGTACTTC; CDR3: CASDGTETNEQYF
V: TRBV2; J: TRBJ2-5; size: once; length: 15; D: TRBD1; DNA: TGTGCCAGCAGTGCTAGAGGGGGCAACCAAGAGACCCAGTACTTC; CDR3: CASSARGGNQETQYF
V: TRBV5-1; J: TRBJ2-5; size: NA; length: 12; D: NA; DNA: TGCGCCAGCAGCTTGTGGGGGGAGACCCAGTACTTC; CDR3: CASSLWGETQYF
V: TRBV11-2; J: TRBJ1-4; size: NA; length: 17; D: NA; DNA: TGTGCCAGCAGCTTAGATTGGAGAAACACCCCGGGAGAAAAACTGTTTTTT; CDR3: CASSLDWRNTPGEKLFF
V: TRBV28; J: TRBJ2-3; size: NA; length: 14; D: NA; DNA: TGTGCCAGCAGTTTATCTTTGTTCTCCGATACGCAGTATTTT; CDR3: CASSLSLFSDTQYF
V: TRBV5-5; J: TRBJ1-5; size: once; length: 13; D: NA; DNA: TGTGCCAGCAGCTTGGCCAGGGGTCAGCCCCAGCATTTT; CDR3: CASSLARGQPQHF
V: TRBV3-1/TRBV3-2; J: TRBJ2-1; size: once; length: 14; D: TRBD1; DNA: TGTGCCAGCAGCTACCGGACAGGGGCCAATGAGCAGTTCTTC; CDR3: CASSYRTGANEQFF
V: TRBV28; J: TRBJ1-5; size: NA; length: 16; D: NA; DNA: TGTGCCAGCACCCTAGGGGGGCTAGGGGAAAATCAGCCCCAGCATTTT; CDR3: CASTLGGLGENQPQHF
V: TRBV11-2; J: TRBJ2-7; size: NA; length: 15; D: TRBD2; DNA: TGTGCCAGCAGCTTAGATGCCGGGGGGGCCTACGAGCAGTACTTC; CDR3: CASSLDAGGAYEQYF
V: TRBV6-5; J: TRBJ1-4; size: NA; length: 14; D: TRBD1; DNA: TGTGCCAGTAGCGTCGGGACAGGGATTGAAAAACTGTTTTTT; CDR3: CASSVGTGIEKLFF
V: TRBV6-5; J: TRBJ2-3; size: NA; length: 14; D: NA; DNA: TGTGCCAGCACCTCCCAAGACAGATCAGATACGCAGTATTTT; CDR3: CASTSQDRSDTQYF